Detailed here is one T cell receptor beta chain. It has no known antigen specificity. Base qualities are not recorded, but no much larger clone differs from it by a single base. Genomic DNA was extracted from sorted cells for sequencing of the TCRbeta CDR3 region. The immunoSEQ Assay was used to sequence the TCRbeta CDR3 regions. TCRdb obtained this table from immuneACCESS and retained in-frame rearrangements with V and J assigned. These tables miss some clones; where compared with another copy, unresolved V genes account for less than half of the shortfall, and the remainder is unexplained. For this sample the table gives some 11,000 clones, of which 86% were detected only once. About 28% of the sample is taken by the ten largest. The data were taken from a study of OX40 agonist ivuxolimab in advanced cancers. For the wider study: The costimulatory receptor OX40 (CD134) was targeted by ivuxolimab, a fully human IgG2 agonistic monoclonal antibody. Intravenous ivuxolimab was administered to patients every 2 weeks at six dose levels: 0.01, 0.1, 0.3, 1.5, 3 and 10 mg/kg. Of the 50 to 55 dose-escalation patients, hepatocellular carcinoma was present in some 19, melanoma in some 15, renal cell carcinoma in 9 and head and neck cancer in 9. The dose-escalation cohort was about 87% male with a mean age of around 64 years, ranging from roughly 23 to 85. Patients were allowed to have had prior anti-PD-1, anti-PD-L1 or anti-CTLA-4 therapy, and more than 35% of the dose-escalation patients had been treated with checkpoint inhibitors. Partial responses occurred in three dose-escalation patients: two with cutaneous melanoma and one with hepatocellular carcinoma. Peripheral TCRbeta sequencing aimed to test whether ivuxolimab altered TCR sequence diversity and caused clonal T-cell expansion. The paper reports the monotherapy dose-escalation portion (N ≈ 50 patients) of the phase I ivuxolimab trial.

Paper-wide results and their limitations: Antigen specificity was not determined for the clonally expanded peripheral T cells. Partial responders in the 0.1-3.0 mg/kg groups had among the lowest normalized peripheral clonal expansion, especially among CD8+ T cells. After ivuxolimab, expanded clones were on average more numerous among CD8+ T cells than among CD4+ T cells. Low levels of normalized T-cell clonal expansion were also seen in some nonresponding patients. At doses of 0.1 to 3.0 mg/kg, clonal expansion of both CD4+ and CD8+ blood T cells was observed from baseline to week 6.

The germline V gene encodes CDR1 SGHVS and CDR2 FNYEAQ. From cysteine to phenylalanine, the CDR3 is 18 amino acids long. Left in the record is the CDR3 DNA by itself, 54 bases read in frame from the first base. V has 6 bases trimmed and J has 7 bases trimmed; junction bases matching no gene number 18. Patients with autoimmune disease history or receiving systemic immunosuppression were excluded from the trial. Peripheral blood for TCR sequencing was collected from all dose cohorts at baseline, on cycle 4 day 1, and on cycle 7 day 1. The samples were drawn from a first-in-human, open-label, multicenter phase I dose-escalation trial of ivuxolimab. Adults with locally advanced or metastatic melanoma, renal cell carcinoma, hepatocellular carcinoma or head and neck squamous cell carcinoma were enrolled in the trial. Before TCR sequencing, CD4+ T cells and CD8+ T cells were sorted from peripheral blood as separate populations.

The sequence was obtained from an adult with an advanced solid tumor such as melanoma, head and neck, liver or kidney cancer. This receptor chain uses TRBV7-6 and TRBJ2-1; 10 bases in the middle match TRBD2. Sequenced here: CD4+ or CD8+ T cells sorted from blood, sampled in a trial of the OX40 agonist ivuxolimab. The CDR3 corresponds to CASSFDAHTSGKRNEQFF. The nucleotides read TGTGCCAGCAGTTTTGACGCACATACTAGCGGGAAGCGGAATGAGCAGTTCTTC. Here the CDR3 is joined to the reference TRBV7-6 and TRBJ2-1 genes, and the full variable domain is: GAGVSQSPRYKVTKRGQDVALRCDPISGHVSLYWYRQALGQGPEFLTYFNYEAQQDKSGLPNDRFSAERPEGSISTLTIQRTEQRDSAMYRCASSFDAHTSGKRNEQFFGPGTRLTVL.